The clone carrying this T cell receptor beta chain has only one observation. The table came from immunoSEQ multiplex PCR; TCRdb's copy has only in-frame clones and leaves some out. The data show about 290,000 clones, roughly 89% seen once. CDR3 length: 13 residues. V gave up 7 bases and J gave up 2 bases, with 8 bases separating them. Germline values: CDR1 LGHNT, CDR2 FRNRAP. This specimen belongs to a study of blood T cell repertoires in COVID-19. Study in general: Material from acute and convalescent COVID-19 was sourced from the United States, Italy and Spain.

The sequenced sample consisted of peripheral blood. This receptor was taken from a woman younger than 45 with COVID-19, enrolled during active disease. The chain carries TRBV12-5 and TRBJ1-4; D remains unclear. CDR3 residues: CASDTSTNEKLFF. In nucleotides, the CDR3 is TGTGCTAGTGACACTAGTACTAATGAAAAACTGTTTTTT.